The next 24 T cell receptor beta chains were all read from a single sample in a study of cytomegalovirus exposure and HLA in healthy donors (dated 2017 in TCRdb). Library creation used the immunoSEQ multiplex PCR assay. TCRdb obtained this table from immuneACCESS and retained in-frame rearrangements with V and J assigned. These tables miss some clones; where compared with another copy, unresolved V genes account for less than half of the shortfall, and the remainder is unexplained. The sample table lists fewer than 100,000 clones, approximately 91% of them with a count of one. The top ten hold 2.1% of the sample. Material: PBMCs. Every receptor here comes from a man aged 25 to 40 in good health and CMV-seronegative.

The CDR3 DNA reads as TGTGCCAGCAGCTTAAGGAGGATAGCGGGAGTCACAGATACGCAGTATTTT. This translates into CASSLRRIAGVTDTQYF. The chain uses TRBV7-8 and TRBJ2-3; TRBD2 agrees at 9 bases. There are 17 residues in the CDR3. Germline CDR1 and CDR2: SGHVS and FQNEAQ. V shed 2 bases, J shed 2 bases, and the junction held 8 bases outside the gene matches.

V gene TRBV7-8 combines with J gene TRBJ2-7; D may be TRBD1 (6 bases). This CDR3 spans 15 amino acids. Deletions cut 3 bases from V and 2 bases from J, with 14 bases between. The germline V gene encodes CDR1 SGHVS and CDR2 FQNEAQ. In DNA form, the CDR3 reads TGTGCCAGCAGCTTTCCTGGGGACAAGACCTACGAGCAGTACTTC. Amino acid sequence: CASSFPGDKTYEQYF.

This clone turned up a few times. The chain uses TRBV28 and TRBJ2-7; perhaps TRBD1 as D (6 bases). The CDR3 loop spans 12 amino acids. Germline V gene lookup returns CDR1 MDHEN and CDR2 SYDVKM. The V end lost 7 bases, the J end lost 1 base, and 8 bases lay between the germline ends. CDR3 in amino acids: CASTGQSYEQYF. The DNA for the CDR3 is TGTGCCAGCACAGGACAGTCCTACGAGCAGTACTTC.

The rearrangement uses TRBV6-6 and TRBJ1-2; TRBD1 is a possible D gene (5 bases). Germline assignment: CDR1 MNHNY and CDR2 SVGAGI (reference sequence). Trimming shortened V by 9 bases and J by 7 bases, and 12 bases separated the two germline ends. The CDR3 length is 11 residues. The CDR3 loop reads CASRNQGGYTF. DNA of the CDR3: TGTGCCAGTCGCAACCAGGGTGGCTACACCTTC.

The chain uses TRBV6-1 and TRBJ1-2; the D is unclear. CDR3 length equals 12 residues. V shed 3 bases and J shed 4 bases, with 6 bases lying between them. Germline lookup yields CDR1 MNHNS and CDR2 SASEGT. The CDR3 sequence is CASSDEFYGYTF. Written as DNA, the CDR3 is TGTGCCAGCAGTGATGAGTTCTATGGCTACACCTTC.

The rearrangement joins TRBV28 to TRBJ2-7; D is undetermined. In germline, CDR1 is MDHEN, CDR2 SYDVKM. Trimming left V 6 bases short and J 4 bases short, with 19 bases between. The CDR3 is made up of 15 amino acids. The CDR3 coding sequence is TGTGCCAGCAGAAGACCCGGTTTCGGCGGATACGAGCAGTACTTC. This sequence encodes CASRRPGFGGYEQYF.

The chain couples TRBV7-9 to TRBJ1-4, with TRBD1 matching 8 bases. After removal of 5 bases from V and 11 bases from J, the junction contained 10 bases not matched to a gene. CDR1 and CDR2 from the germline V gene are SEHNR and FQNEAQ (reference sequence). The CDR3 consists of 14 residues. CDR3 in DNA: TGTGCCAGCAGCCAGGGACAGGCCGGATCTAAACTGTTTTTT. It encodes CASSQGQAGSKLFF.

The CDR3 here is CASSFNWGPETQYF. The CDR3 region has the DNA TGTGCCAGCAGCTTTAACTGGGGGCCAGAGACCCAGTACTTC. The chain recombines TRBV11-2 with TRBJ2-5, with D maybe TRBD1 (6 bases). Trimming pared 3 bases from V and 4 bases from J, leaving 12 bases between. Germline V gene lookup returns CDR1 SGHAT and CDR2 FQNNGV. The CDR3 totals 14 residues.

The chain recombines TRBV5-4 with TRBJ2-7; D perhaps matches TRBD2 (7 bases). The CDR3 runs to 17 residues. The V and J ends lost 0 bases and 2 bases respectively, with 18 bases between them. Germline V gene sequence: CDR1 SGHNT, CDR2 YYREEE (reference sequence). Here the CDR3 reads CASSLESGGRFTYEQYF. In DNA form, the CDR3 reads TGTGCCAGCAGCTTGGAGTCCGGGGGGCGGTTCACCTACGAGCAGTACTTC.

The chain is built from TRBV6-1 and TRBJ2-3; 8 nucleotides line up with TRBD1. Germline CDR1 MNHNS, CDR2 SASEGT. The V segment lost 10 bases and the J segment 4 bases; nucleotides outside the gene matches: 10. The CDR3 sequence is 14 residues long. The CDR3 protein is CANPRTGCPDTQYF. The CDR3 nucleotides read TGTGCCAACCCGAGGACAGGGTGTCCAGATACGCAGTATTTT.

This clone has just one count. The rearrangement uses TRBV7-8 and TRBJ2-7, with D possibly being TRBD1 (6 bases). CDR3 length equals 15 residues. Germline CDR1 SGHVS, CDR2 FQNEAQ. Trimming stripped 6 bases from V and 2 bases from J, with 17 bases between. CDR3 DNA sequence: TGTGCCAGCAGTAACCCAGCCGGGACACCCTACGAGCAGTACTTC. It yields the protein CASSNPAGTPYEQYF. The full variable domain, in which reference TRBV7-8 and TRBJ2-7 provide the parts outside the CDR3, is GAGVSQSPRYKVAKRGQDVALRCDPISGHVSLFWYQQALGQGPEFLTYFQNEAQLDKSGLPSDRFFAERPEGSVSTLKIQRTQQEDSAVYLCASSNPAGTPYEQYFGPGTRLTVT.

This clone was found once. This sequence joins TRBV19 and TRBJ2-6; D remains ambiguous. This CDR3 comprises 16 residues. Trimming shortened V by 3 bases and J by 0 bases, and 9 bases separated the two germline ends. Germline CDR1 reads LNHDA; CDR2 reads SQIVND (reference sequence). As DNA, the CDR3 is TGTGCCAGTAGTATTTCACTAAACTCTGGGGCCAACGTCCTGACTTTC. Its protein is CASSISLNSGANVLTF.

The chain links TRBV4-1 to TRBJ1-5; D gene unclear. Trimming cost V 1 base and J 3 bases, with 7 bases left between them. Germline V gene lookup returns CDR1 MGHRA and CDR2 YSYEKL. The CDR3 extends over 14 amino acids. DNA of the CDR3: TGCGCCAGCAGCCAAGTACAAGACAATCAGCCCCAGCATTTT. Encoded protein: CASSQVQDNQPQHF.

V gene TRBV27 combines with J gene TRBJ2-2; D remains ambiguous. Per the germline V gene, CDR1 is MNHEY and CDR2 is SMNVEV (reference sequence). Trimming pared 6 bases from V and 3 bases from J, leaving 8 bases between. This CDR3 contains 13 residues. CDR3 bases: TGTGCCAGCAGACTTTTAGACACCGGGGAGCTGTTTTTT. It yields the protein CASRLLDTGELFF.

The sample holds one count of this clone. The gene calls are TRBV5-1 and TRBJ2-7, with D hard to call. CDR1 SGHRS and CDR2 YFSETQ come from the germline V gene. This CDR3 is built from 16 residues. The V gene lost 5 bases and the J gene lost 7 bases, with 25 bases spanning the gap. The DNA of the CDR3 is TGCGCCAGCAGTAAAGGTCGTAGCAAACGCATGGTGGAGCAGTACTTC. Translating it yields CASSKGRSKRMVEQYF.

The chain carries TRBV6-5 and TRBJ1-2, with TRBD1 as a possible D gene (5 bases). CDR1 and CDR2 from the germline V gene are MNHEY and SVGAGI. Trimming took off 0 bases at V and 6 bases at J, with 11 bases between the two ends. The CDR3 has 14 amino acids. CDR3 in amino acids: CASSYSIAGHGYTF. CDR3 nucleotide sequence: TGTGCCAGCAGTTACTCGATAGCAGGGCATGGCTACACCTTC.

This clone has only one observation. V and J are TRBV9 and TRBJ1-2, with D perhaps matching TRBD1 (5 bases). V dropped 3 bases and J dropped 3 bases, with 12 bases sitting between them. The germline gives CDR1 SGDLS, CDR2 YYNGEE. This CDR3 contains 14 residues. CDR3 residues: CASSDGGAYYGYTF. The CDR3 DNA sequence: TGTGCCAGCAGCGATGGTGGGGCTTACTATGGCTACACCTTC.

The V and J genes are TRBV7-9 and TRBJ1-1, with TRBD1 matching 8 bases. This CDR3 region has 14 residues. Germline assignment: CDR1 SEHNR and CDR2 FQNEAQ (reference sequence). V lost 6 bases, J lost 1 base, and 4 bases stayed unmatched. This chain's CDR3 is CASSRDRQNTEAFF. The CDR3 bases are TGTGCCAGCAGTCGGGACAGGCAGAACACTGAAGCTTTCTTT.

This clone appeared a single time. The chain couples TRBV9 to TRBJ1-4; 7 positions agree with TRBD1. The CDR3 totals 15 residues. Trimming took 2 bases from V and 7 from J; bases not matched to a gene: 8. Germline values: CDR1 SGDLS, CDR2 YYNGEE. The CDR3: CASSVDQGQSEKLFF. CDR3 nucleotides: TGTGCCAGCAGCGTGGACCAGGGACAGAGTGAAAAACTGTTTTTT.

V and J are TRBV27 and TRBJ2-1; 15 nucleotides align to TRBD2. The CDR3 is 13 residues long. Germline trimming cut 5 bases from V and 12 bases from J; bases unmatched to any gene: 2. Germline V gene data show CDR1 as MNHEY and CDR2 as SMNVEV (reference sequence). DNA for the CDR3: TGTGCCAGCAGTATGGGACTAGCGGGAGGGCAGTTCTTC. Protein product: CASSMGLAGGQFF.

V usage is TRBV7-6 and J usage is TRBJ2-6; TRBD1 matches at 7 bases. In germline, CDR1 is SGHVS, CDR2 FNYEAQ. CDR3 length: 17 residues. V gave up 5 bases and J gave up 1 base; unmatched junction bases: 8. The CDR3, as DNA: TGTGCCAGCAGCAGAGACAGGGTGCGGTCTGGGGCCAACGTCCTGACTTTC. Amino acid sequence: CASSRDRVRSGANVLTF.

The rearrangement uses TRBV7-2 and TRBJ1-2; tentative D call: TRBD1 (6 bases). Germline CDR1 and CDR2: SGHTA and FQGNSA. V dropped 5 bases and J dropped 1 base, with 14 bases sitting between them. The CDR3 has 15 amino acids. CDR3 nucleotides: TGTGCCAGCAGCCCCAATCCAGGGGATAACTATGGCTACACCTTC. Translated, it gives CASSPNPGDNYGYTF. Full variable domain (remainder filled in from reference TRBV7-2 and TRBJ1-2): GAGVSQSPSNKVTEKGKDVELRCDPISGHTALYWYRQSLGQGLEFLIYFQGNSAPDKSGLPSDRFSAERTGGSVSTLTIQRTQQEDSAVYLCASSPNPGDNYGYTFGSGTRLTVV.

The chain has TRBV19 and TRBJ2-7, with 13 bases that match TRBD2. This CDR3 is built from 14 residues. The V and J ends lost 4 bases and 3 bases, in that order; junction bases with no gene match: 0. The germline V gene has CDR1 LNHDA and CDR2 SQIVND (reference sequence). This CDR3 is CASSRTSGGYEQYF. Written as DNA, the CDR3 is TGTGCCAGTAGTAGGACTAGCGGGGGCTACGAGCAGTACTTC.

The rearrangement links TRBV11-1 to TRBJ2-4; the D is unclear. The CDR3 runs to 14 residues. Germline V gives CDR1 SGHAT, CDR2 FQDESV (reference sequence). V dropped 3 bases and J dropped 0 bases, with 6 bases sitting between them. CDR3 bases: TGTGCCAGCAGCTTTACGGTAGCCAAAAACATTCAGTACTTC. Encoded protein: CASSFTVAKNIQYF.